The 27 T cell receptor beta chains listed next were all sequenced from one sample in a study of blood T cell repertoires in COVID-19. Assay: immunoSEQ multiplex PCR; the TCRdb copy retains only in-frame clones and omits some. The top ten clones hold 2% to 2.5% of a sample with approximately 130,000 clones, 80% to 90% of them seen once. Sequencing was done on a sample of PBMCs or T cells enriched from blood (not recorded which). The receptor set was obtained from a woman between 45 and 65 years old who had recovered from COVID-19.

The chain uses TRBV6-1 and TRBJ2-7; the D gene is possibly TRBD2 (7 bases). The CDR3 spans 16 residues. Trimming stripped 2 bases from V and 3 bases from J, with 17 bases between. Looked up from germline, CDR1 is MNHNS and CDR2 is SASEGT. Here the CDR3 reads CASSERGGGPYYEQYF. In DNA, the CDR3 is TGTGCCAGCAGTGAACGTGGCGGGGGCCCCTACTACGAGCAGTACTTC.

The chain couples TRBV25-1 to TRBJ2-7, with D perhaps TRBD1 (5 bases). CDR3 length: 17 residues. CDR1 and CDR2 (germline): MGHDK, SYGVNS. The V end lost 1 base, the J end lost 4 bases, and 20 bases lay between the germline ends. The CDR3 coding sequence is TGTGCCAGCAGTGAATCCATTCAGACGTCAGGGAATTACGAGCAGTACTTC. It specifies CASSESIQTSGNYEQYF.

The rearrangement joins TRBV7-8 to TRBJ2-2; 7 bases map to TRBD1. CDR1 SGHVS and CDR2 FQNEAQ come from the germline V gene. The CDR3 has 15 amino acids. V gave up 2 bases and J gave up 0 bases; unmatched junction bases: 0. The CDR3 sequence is CASSLQGANTGELFF. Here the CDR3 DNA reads TGTGCCAGCAGCTTACAGGGGGCGAACACCGGGGAGCTGTTTTTT.

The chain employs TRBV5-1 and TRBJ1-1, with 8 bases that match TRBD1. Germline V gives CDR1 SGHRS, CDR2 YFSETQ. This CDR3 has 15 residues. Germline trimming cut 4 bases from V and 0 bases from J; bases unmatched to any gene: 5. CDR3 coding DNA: TGCGCCAGCAGCGGGGGGACAGGCATGAACACTGAAGCTTTCTTT. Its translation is CASSGGTGMNTEAFF.

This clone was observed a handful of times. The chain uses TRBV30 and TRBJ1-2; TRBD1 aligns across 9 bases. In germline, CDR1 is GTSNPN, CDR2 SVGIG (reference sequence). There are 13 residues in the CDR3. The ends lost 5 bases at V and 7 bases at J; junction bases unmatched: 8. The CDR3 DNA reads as TGTGCCTGGGGAACAGGGGGCGACGGTGGCTACACCTTC. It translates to CAWGTGGDGGYTF.

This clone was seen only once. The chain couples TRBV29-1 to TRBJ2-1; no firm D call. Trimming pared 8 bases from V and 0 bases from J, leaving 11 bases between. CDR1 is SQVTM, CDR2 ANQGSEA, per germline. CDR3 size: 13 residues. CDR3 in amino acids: CSTYSSSYNEQFF. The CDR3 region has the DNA TGCAGCACCTACTCAAGCTCCTACAATGAGCAGTTCTTC.

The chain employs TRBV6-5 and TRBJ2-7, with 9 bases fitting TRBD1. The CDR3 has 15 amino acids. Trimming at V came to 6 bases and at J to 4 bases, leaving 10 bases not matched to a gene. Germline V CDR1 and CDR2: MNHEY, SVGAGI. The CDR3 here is CASSHTGTGPYEQYF. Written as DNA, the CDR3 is TGTGCCAGCAGCCATACCGGGACAGGGCCTTACGAGCAGTACTTC.

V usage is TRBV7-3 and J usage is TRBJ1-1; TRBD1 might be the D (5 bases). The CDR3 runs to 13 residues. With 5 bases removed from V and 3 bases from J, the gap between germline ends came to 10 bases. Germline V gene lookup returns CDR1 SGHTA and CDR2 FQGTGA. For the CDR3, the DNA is TGTGCCAGCAGCCGGCAGGGCGACACTGAAGCTTTCTTT. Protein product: CASSRQGDTEAFF.

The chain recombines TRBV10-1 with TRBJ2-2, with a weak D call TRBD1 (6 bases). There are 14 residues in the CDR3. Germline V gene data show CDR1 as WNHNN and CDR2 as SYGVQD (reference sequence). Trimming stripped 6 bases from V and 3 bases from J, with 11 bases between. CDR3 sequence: CASSINRDTGELFF. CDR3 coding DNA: TGCGCCAGCAGCATAAACAGGGACACCGGGGAGCTGTTTTTT.

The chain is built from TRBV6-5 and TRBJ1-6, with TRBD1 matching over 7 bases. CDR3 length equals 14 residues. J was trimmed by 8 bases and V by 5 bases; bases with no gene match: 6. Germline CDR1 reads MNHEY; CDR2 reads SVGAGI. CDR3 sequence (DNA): TGTGCCAGCAGTACTGGGGGACAGCATTCACCCCTCCACTTT. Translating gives CASSTGGQHSPLHF.

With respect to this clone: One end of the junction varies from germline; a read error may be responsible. The DNA of the CDR3 is TGTGCCAGTAGCATCTTCGGAGGGGATAACAATGAACAGTTCTTC. It translates to CASSIFGGDNNEQFF. The chain recombines TRBV19 with TRBJ2-1; tentatively, D is TRBD2 (6 bases). Germline assignment: CDR1 LNHDA and CDR2 SQIVND (reference sequence). The CDR3 totals 15 residues.

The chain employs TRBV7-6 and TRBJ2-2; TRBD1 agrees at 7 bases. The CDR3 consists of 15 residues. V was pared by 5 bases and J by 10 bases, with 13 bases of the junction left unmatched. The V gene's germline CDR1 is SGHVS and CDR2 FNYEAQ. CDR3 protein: CASSTSDRTTLELFF. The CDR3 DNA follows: TGTGCCAGCAGCACCTCGGACAGGACCACTCTGGAGCTGTTTTTT.

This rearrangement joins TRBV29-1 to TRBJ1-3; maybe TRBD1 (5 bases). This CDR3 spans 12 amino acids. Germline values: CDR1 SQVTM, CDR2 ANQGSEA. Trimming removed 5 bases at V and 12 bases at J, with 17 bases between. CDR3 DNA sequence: TGCAGCGTTTCTGAACCGGGACTGAACATATATTTT. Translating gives CSVSEPGLNIYF.

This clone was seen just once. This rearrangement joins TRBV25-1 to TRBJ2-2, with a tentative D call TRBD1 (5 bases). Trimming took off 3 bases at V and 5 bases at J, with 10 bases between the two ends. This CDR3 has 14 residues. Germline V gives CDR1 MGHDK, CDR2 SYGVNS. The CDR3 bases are TGTGCCAGCAGTGACCCAGGGTTAACCGGGGAGCTGTTTTTT. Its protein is CASSDPGLTGELFF.

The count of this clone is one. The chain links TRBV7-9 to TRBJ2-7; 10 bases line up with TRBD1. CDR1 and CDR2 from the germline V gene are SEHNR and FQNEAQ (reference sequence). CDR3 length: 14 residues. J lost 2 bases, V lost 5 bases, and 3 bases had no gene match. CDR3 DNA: TGTGCCAGCAGCGGGGGACAGGGGCCCTACGAGCAGTACTTC. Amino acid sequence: CASSGGQGPYEQYF.

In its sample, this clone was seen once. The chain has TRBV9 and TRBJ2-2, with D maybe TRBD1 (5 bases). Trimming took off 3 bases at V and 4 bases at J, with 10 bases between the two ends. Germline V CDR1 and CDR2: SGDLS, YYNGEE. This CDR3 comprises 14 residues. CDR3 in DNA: TGTGCCAGCAGCGGCGCAGGGTCCACCGGGGAGCTGTTTTTT. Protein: CASSGAGSTGELFF.

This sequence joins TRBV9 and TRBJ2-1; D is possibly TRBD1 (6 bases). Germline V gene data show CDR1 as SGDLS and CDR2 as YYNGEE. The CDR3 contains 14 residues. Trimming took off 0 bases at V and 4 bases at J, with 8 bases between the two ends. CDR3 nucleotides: TGTGCCAGCAGCGTAGGGGACACTTACAATGAGCAGTTCTTC. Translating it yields CASSVGDTYNEQFF.

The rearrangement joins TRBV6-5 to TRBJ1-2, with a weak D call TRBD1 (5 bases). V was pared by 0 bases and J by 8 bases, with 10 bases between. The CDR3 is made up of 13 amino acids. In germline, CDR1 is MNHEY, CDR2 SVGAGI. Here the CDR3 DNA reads TGTGCCAGCAGTTACTCCGGACAAGACGGCTACACCTTC. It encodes CASSYSGQDGYTF.

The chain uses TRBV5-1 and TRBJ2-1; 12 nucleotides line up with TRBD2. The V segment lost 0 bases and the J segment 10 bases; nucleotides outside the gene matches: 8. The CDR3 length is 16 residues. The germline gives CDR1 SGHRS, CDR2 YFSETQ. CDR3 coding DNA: TGCGCCAGCAGCTTGGTTCCTAGCGGGGGGGGCCGGGAGCAGTTCTTC. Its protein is CASSLVPSGGGREQFF.

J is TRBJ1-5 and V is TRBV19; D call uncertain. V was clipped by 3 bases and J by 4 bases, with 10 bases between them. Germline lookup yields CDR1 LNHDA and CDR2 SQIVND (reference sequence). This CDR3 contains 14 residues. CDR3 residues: CASSIFGLNQPQHF. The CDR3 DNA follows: TGTGCCAGTAGTATTTTCGGGTTAAATCAGCCCCAGCATTTT.

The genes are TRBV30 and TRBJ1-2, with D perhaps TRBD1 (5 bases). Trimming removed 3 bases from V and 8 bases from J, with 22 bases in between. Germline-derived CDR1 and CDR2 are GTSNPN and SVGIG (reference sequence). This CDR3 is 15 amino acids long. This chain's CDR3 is CAWRRTSGGRLGYTF. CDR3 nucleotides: TGTGCCTGGAGGCGGACCTCGGGGGGTCGTCTAGGCTACACCTTC.

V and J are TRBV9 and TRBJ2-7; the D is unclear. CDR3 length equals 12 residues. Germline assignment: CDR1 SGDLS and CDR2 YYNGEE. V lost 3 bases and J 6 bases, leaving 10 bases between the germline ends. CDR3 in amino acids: CASSGLPGEQYF. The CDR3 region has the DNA TGTGCCAGCAGCGGACTCCCCGGCGAGCAGTACTTC.

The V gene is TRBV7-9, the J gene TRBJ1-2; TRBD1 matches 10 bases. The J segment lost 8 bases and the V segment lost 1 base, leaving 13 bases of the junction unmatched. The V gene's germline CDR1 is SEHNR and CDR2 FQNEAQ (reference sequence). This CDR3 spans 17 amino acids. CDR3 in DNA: TGTGCCAGCAGCTTAGGGGGTCCAGGGACAGGGGAGAGAGGCTACACCTTC. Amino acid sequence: CASSLGGPGTGERGYTF.

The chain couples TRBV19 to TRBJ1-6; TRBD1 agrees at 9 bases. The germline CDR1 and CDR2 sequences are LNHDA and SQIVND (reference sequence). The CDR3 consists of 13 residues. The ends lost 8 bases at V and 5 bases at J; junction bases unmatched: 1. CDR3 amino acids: CASRDRDNSPLHF. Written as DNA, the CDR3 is TGTGCCAGTCGGGACAGGGATAATTCACCCCTCCACTTT.

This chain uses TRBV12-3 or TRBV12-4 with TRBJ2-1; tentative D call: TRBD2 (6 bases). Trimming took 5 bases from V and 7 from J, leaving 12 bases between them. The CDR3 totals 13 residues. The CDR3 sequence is CASSPGVGNEQFF. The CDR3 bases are TGTGCCAGCAGTCCGGGAGTGGGGAATGAGCAGTTCTTC.

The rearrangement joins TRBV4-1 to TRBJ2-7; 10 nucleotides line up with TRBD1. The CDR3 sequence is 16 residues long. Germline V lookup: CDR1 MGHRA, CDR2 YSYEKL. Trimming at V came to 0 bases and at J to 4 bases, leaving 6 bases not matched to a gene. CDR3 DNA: TGCGCCAGCAGCCAAGATCCGACAGGGGGCCAGTACGAGCAGTACTTC. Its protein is CASSQDPTGGQYEQYF.

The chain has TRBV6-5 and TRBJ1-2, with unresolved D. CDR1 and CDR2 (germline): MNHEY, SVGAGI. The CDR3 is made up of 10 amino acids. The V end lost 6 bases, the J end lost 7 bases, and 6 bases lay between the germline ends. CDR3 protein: CASSTGGYTF. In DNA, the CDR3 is TGTGCCAGCAGCACGGGTGGCTACACCTTC.